Sequencing of this T cell receptor beta chain was carried out in a study of spatial heterogeneity in lung cancer. The V gene's germline CDR1 is DFQATT and CDR2 SNEGSKA (reference sequence). V was trimmed by 3 bases and J by 5 bases, leaving 8 bases between them. The CDR3 has 12 amino acids. TCRdb fed the 5' RACE reads into MiXCR, producing one record per CDR3 protein. The table lists 6,900 or so distinct CDR3 sequences, roughly 12% of them singletons. Noted time point: sample taken at primary tumor resection. This clonotype was counted ten times or more. Antigen specificity is unknown. For a library built for alpha chains, this beta chain is a stray read; little rests on its size. Study-wide results and limits: Tracking of tumor mutation counts was seen in expanded intratumoral alpha and beta TCR counts.

Sequences were derived from lung tumor tissue, sampled at surgery. The gene calls are TRBV20-1 and TRBJ2-1; D unresolved. The sequence was collected from a male donor with early-stage non-small cell lung cancer. The CDR3 spells CSASPQNNEQFF. The CDR3 DNA follows: TGCAGTGCTAGCCCACAGAACAATGAGCAGTTCTTC.